This T cell receptor beta chain is from a study of blood T cell repertoires in COVID-19. Assay: immunoSEQ multiplex PCR; the TCRdb copy retains only in-frame clones and omits some. The sample consists of over 85,000 clones, roughly 84% of them appearing once. The germline gives CDR1 LGHDT, CDR2 YNNKEL (reference sequence). The CDR3 runs to 14 residues. Trimming removed 6 bases from V and 4 bases from J; junction bases left unmatched: 4. This clonotype was sampled from a human donor in a cohort sampled during active COVID-19. V usage is TRBV3-1 (or the pseudogene TRBV3-2) and J usage is TRBJ2-1; 9 nucleotides match TRBD2. Sequences were obtained from peripheral blood. This CDR3 reads CASRVAGDYNEQFF. CDR3 bases: TGTGCCAGCAGGGTAGCGGGGGATTACAATGAGCAGTTCTTC.